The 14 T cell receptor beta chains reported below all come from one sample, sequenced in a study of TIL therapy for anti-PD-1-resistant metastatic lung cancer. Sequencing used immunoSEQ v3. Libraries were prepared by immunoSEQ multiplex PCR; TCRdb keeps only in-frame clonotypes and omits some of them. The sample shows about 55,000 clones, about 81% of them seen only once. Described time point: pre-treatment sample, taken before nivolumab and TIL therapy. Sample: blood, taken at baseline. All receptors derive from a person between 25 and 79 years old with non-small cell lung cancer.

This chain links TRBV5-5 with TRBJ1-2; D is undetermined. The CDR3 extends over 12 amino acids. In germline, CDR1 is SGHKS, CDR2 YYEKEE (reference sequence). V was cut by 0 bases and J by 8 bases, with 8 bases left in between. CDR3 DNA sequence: TGTGCCAGCAGCTTGGTGGGCGAAGGCTACACCTTC. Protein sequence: CASSLVGEGYTF. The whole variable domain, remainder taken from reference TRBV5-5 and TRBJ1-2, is DAGVTQSPTHLIKTRGQQVTLRCSPISGHKSVSWYQQVLGQGPQFIFQYYEKEERGRGNFPDRFSARQFPNYSSELNVNALLLGDSALYLCASSLVGEGYTFGSGTRLTVV.

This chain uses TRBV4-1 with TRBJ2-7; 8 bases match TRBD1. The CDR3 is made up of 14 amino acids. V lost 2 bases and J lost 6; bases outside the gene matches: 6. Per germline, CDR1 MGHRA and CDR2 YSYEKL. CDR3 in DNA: TGCGCCAGCAGCCAACGGCAGGGGGCCGTCGAGCAGTACTTC. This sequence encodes CASSQRQGAVEQYF.

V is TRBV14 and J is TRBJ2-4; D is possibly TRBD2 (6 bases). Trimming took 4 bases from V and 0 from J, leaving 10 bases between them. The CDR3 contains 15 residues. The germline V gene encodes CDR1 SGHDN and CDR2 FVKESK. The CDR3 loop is CASSPTRGAKNIQYF. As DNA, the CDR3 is TGTGCCAGCAGCCCAACGCGGGGAGCCAAAAACATTCAGTACTTC.

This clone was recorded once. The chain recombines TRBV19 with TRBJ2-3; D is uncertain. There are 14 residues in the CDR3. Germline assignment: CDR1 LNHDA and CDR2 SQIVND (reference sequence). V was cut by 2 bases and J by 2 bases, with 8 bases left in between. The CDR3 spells CASSIFDPTDTQYF. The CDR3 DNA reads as TGTGCCAGTAGTATATTCGACCCCACAGATACGCAGTATTTT. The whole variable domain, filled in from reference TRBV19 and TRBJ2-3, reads DGGITQSPKYLFRKEGQNVTLSCEQNLNHDAMYWYRQDPGQGLRLIYYSQIVNDFQKGDIAEGYSVSREKKESFPLTVTSAQKNPTAFYLCASSIFDPTDTQYFGPGTRLTVL.

CDR3 loop: CASSSLPLNTGELFF. The CDR3 DNA follows: TGTGCCAGCAGCTCCCTACCCCTCAACACCGGGGAGCTGTTTTTT. This chain joins TRBV11-2 and TRBJ2-2; D unclear. Trimming removed 4 bases from V and 2 bases from J, with 11 bases in between. Germline CDR1 and CDR2: SGHAT and FQNNGV. The CDR3 runs 15 residues.

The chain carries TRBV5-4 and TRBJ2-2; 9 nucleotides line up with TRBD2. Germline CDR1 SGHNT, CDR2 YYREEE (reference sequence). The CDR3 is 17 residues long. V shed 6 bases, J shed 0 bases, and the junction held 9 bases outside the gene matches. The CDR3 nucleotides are TGTGCCAGCAAACCGGGGACTAGCCCCCCGAACACCGGGGAGCTGTTTTTT. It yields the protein CASKPGTSPPNTGELFF. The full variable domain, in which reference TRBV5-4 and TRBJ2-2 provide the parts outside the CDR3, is ETGVTQSPTHLIKTRGQQVTLRCSSQSGHNTVSWYQQALGQGPQFIFQYYREEENGRGNFPPRFSGLQFPNYSSELNVNALELDDSALYLCASKPGTSPPNTGELFFGEGSRLTVL.

DNA for the CDR3: TGTGCCAGCAGTGCGACTAGCCGTGGTGCAGATACGCAGTATTTT. Protein sequence: CASSATSRGADTQYF. The rearrangement uses TRBV6-2 or TRBV6-3 and TRBJ2-3; TRBD2 agrees at 7 bases. V was clipped by 5 bases and J by 4 bases; unmatched bases: 9. The CDR3 consists of 15 residues. From germline, CDR1 is MNHEY and CDR2 SVGEGT.

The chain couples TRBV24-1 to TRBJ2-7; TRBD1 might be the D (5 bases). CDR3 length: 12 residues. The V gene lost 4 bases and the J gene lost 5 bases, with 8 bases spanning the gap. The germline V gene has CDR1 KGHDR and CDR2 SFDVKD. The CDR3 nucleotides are TGTGCCACCAGTGACCAGGGTGACGAGCAGTACTTC. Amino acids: CATSDQGDEQYF.

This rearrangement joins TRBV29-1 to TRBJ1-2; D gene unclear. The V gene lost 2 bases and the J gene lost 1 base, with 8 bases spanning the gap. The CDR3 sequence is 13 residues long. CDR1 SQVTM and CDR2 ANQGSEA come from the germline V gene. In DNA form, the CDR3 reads TGCAGCGTTGAAAAGGTGGTTAACTATGGCTACACCTTC. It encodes CSVEKVVNYGYTF.

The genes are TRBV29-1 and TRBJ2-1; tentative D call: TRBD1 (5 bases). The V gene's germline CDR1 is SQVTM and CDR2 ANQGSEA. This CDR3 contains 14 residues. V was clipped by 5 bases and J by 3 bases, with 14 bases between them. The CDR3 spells CSVSLQGFYNEQFF. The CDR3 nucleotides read TGCAGCGTTTCCTTGCAGGGTTTCTACAATGAGCAGTTCTTC.

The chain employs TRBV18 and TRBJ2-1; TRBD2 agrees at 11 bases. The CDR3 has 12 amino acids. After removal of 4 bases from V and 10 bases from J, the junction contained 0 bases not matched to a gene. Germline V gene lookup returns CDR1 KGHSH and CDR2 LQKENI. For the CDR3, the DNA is TGTGCCAGCTCACGACTAGCGGGAGAGCAGTTCTTC. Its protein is CASSRLAGEQFF.

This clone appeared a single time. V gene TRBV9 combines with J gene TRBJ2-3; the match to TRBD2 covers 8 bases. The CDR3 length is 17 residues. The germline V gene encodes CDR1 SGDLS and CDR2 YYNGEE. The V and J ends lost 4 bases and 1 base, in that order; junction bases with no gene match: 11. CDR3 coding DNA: TGTGCCAGCAGCCCCCGAAGTAGAGCGGGAGGCACAGATACGCAGTATTTT. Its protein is CASSPRSRAGGTDTQYF.

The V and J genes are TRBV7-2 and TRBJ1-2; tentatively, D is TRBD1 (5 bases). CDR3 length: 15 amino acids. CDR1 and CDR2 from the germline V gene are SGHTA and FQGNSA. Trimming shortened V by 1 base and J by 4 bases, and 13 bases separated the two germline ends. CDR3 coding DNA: TGTGCCAGCAGCTTAGGTTTTCGGGGGACCTATGGCTACACCTTC. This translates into CASSLGFRGTYGYTF.

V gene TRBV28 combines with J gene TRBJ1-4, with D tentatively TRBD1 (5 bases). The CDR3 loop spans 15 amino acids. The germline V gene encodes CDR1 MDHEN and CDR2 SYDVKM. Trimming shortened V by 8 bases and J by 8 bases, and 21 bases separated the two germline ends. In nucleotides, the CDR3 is TGTGCCAGCTGCATACATGGACCCGAGGGGGAAAAACTGTTTTTT. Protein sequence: CASCIHGPEGEKLFF.